This T cell receptor beta chain was profiled in a study of shared clonotypes between healthy human individuals. Findings and caveats of the study: Generation probabilities were higher for clonotypes shared across all four sorted-subset donors than for unshared ones.

About this clone: Its specificity is unknown.

Caucasian adults living in Nashville, Tennessee, provided all samples. Methods used by the authors: Junction-only sequences without quality scores came from ImmunoSEQ, so filtering differed. Assay: immunoSEQ multiplex PCR; the TCRdb copy retains only in-frame clones and omits some. That table furnishes V, J and clone size, whereas the DNA furnished D and trimming. The data contain approximately 2.1 million clones, 85% to 95% of them singletons. V lost 4 bases to trimming and J lost 7 bases, with 20 bases between them. There are 15 residues in the CDR3. The germline CDR1 and CDR2 sequences are SGHDT and YYEEEE.

This clonotype was sampled from a man younger than 35 in good health. Some clones in this sample may be carry-over from other donors' samples. The sequenced sample consisted of naive CD4+ T cells from PBMCs. The subset here: CD45RA+ positively selected. The chain links TRBV5-6 to TRBJ2-5; D is tentatively TRBD1 or TRBD2 (5 bases each). CDR3 loop: CASSLPVGRHMTQYF. As DNA, the CDR3 is TGTGCCAGCAGCCTGCCCGTGGGACGCCATATGACCCAGTACTTC. The full variable domain, rest sourced from reference TRBV5-6 and TRBJ2-5, is DAGVTQSPTHLIKTRGQQVTLRCSPKSGHDTVSWYQQALGQGPQFIFQYYEEEERQRGNFPDRFSGHQFPNYSSELNVNALLLGDSALYLCASSLPVGRHMTQYFGPGTRLLVL.